This T cell receptor (beta chain) was sequenced in a study of T cells expressing NK-cell markers. TCRdb re-called the 5' RACE reads; one entry per CDR3 protein, DNA not given. Its table records a few hundred thousand distinct CDR3 sequences. The CDR3 has 16 amino acids. Looked up from germline, CDR1 is SEHNR and CDR2 is FQNEAQ (reference sequence). Sequencing was performed on blood T cells: a sorted CD56 or NKG2C T cell subset, CD4+ or CD8+ T cells, or bulk PBMC T cells (not recorded which). V usage is TRBV7-9 and J usage is TRBJ2-6; TCRdb proposes TRBD1, but this gene call is untestable without DNA. This receptor was obtained from a man younger than 35 in good health. The CDR3 sequence is CASSAGQGVWANVLTF.